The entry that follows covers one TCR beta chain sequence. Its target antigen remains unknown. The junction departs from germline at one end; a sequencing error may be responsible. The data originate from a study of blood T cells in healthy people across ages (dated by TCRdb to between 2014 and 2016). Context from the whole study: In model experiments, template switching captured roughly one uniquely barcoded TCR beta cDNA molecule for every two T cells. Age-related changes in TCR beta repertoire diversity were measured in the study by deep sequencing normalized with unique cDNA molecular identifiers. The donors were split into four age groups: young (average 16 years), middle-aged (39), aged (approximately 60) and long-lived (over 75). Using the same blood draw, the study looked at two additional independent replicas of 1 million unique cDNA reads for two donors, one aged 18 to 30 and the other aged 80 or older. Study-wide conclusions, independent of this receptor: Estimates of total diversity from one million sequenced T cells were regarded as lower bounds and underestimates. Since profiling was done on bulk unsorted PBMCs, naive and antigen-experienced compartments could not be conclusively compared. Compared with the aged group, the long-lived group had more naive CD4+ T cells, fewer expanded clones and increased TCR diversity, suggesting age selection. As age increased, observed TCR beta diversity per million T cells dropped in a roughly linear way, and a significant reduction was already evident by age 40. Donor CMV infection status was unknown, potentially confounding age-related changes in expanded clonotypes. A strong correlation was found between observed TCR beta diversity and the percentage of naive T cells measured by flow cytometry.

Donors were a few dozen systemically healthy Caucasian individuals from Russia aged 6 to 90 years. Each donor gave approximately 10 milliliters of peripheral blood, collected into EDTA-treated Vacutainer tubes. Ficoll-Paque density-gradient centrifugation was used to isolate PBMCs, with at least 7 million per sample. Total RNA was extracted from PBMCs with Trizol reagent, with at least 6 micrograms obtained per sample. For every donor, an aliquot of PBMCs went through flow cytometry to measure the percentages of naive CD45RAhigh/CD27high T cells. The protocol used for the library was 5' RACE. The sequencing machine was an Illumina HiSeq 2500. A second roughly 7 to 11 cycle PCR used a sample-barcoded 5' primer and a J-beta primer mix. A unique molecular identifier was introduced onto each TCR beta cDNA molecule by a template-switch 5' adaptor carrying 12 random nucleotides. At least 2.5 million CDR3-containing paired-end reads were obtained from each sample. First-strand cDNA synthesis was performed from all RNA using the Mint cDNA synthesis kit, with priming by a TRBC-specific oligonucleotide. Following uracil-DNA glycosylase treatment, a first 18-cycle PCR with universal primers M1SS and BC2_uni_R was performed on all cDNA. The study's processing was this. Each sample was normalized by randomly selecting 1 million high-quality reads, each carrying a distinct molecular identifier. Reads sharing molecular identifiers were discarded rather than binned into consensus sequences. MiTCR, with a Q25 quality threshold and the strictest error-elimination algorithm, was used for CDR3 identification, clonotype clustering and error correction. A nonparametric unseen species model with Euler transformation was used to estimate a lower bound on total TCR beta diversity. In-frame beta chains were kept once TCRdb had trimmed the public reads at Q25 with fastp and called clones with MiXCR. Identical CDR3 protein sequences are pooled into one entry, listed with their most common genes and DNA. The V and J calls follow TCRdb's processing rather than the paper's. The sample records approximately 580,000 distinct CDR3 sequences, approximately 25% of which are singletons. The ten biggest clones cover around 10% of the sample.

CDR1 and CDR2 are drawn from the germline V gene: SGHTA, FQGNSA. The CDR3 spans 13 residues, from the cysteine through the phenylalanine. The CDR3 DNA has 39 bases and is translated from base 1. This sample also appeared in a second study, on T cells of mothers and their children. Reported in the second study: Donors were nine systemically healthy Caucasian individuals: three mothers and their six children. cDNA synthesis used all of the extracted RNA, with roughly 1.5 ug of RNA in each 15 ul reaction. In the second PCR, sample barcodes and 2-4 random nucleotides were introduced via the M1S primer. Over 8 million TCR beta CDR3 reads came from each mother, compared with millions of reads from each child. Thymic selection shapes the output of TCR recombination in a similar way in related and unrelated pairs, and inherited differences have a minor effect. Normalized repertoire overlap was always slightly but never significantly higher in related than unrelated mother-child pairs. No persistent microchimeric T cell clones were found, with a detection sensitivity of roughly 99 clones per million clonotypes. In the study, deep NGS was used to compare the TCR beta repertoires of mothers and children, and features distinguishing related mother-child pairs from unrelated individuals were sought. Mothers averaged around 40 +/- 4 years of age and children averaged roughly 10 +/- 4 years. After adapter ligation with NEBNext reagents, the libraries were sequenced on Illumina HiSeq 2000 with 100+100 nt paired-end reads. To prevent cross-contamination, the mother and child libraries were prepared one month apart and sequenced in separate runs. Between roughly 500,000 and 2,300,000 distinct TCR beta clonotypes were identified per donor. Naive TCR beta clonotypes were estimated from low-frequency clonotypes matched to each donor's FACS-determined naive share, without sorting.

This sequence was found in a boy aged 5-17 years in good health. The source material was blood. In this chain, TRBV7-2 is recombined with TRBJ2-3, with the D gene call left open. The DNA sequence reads TGTGCCAGCAGCTTAGATCTTCTAGATACGCGGTATTTT. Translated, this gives CASSLDLLDTRYF.